Listed below are T cell receptor beta chains from one sample, sequenced in a study of blood T cells in healthy people across ages. One entry per CDR3 protein, called by TCRdb with MiXCR from the 5' RACE reads. The data hold about 570,000 distinct CDR3 sequences, with 27% observed a single time. This sample also appeared in a second study, on T cells of mothers and their children.

What was sequenced was blood. Every receptor here comes from a boy aged 2 to 9 in good health. Each CDR3 is given with its conserved first and last residue. A D gene is named only where the DNA matches it firmly.

TRBJ2-5 - TRBV27 CASRSPPGETQYF
- - TRBV13 CASSLWGFYEQYF
TRBJ1-6 - TRBV14 CASSQDPRDSPLHF
TRBJ2-5 - TRBV7-7 CASSLHGEETQYF
TRBJ1-1 - TRBV10-3 CAITLDPGTEAFF
TRBJ1-1 TRBD1 TRBV27 CASRLTGANTEAFF
TRBJ1-2 - TRBV3-1 CASGARGTNYGYTF
TRBJ2-3 - TRBV6-5 CASSSYQNSGGQYF
TRBJ2-5 - TRBV2 CAGRVLQETQYF
TRBJ2-7 - TRBV29-1 CSVESSYEQYF
TRBJ2-7 - TRBV6-2/TRBV6-3 CASTSLGTTTLGYEQYF
TRBJ2-4 - TRBV5-1 CASSLEGYLENIQYF
TRBJ2-5 TRBD2 TRBV7-9 CASSTRLAGVREQYF
TRBJ2-3 - TRBV6-5 CASSRKWGHTDTQYF
TRBJ2-3 - TRBV20-1 CSAREGSRDTQYF
TRBJ2-5 - TRBV3-1 CASSQRETQYF
TRBJ2-5 TRBD1 TRBV10-3 CAISEGDRRVQETQYF
TRBJ1-6 - TRBV12-3/TRBV12-4 CASSPVNSPLHF
TRBJ1-3 - TRBV12-3/TRBV12-4 CASREQGLSGNTIYF
TRBJ2-2 - TRBV15 CATSKGTGELFF
TRBJ2-3 TRBD2 TRBV5-1 CASSLVAGEGDTQYF
TRBJ2-3 - TRBV14 CASSQDEQLTDTQYF
TRBJ2-1 TRBD2 TRBV9 CASSVAGSGDEQFF
TRBJ2-3 TRBD2 TRBV12-3/TRBV12-4 CASGSSGGDTQYF
TRBJ2-5 - TRBV5-1 CASSRGQTQETRYF
TRBJ2-5 - TRBV3-1 CASSQPGWETQYF
TRBJ2-3 - TRBV7-2 CASSEIPDTQYF
TRBJ1-1 - TRBV11-2 CASSSRFTGAFF
TRBJ2-7 - TRBV7-2 CASNPGSLSYEQYF
TRBJ1-4 - TRBV6-1 CASSEAYSRRDEKLFF
TRBJ2-2 - TRBV5-1 CASSLGTVNTGELFF
TRBJ2-2 - TRBV27 CASTTRLPNTGELFF
TRBJ1-5 - TRBV12-3/TRBV12-4 CASSPPDGNQPQHF
TRBJ2-7 TRBD2 TRBV29-1 CSVSSGRAYEQYF
TRBJ1-4 - TRBV30 CAWSVQAEKLFF
TRBJ2-1 - TRBV27 CAGNNEQFF
TRBJ1-2 TRBD1 TRBV5-1 CASRRTGNYDYTF
TRBJ1-1 - TRBV9 CASSVEFQGGTEAFF
TRBJ2-1 TRBD2 TRBV20-1 CSAFSGRSSYNEQFF
TRBJ1-6 TRBD1 TRBV7-9 CASGTGPNSPLRF
TRBJ2-5 TRBD2 TRBV13 CASSVAGGIQETQYF
TRBJ1-1 TRBD1 TRBV10-3 CAISEGWDRGLTETFF
TRBJ2-7 - TRBV20-1 CSARPPVIVSYEQYF
TRBJ1-3 - TRBV24-1 CATALRQGKTGNTIYF
TRBJ2-2 - TRBV10-3 CAISVGGELFF
TRBJ2-2 - TRBV11-2 CASSLEPTPRGELFF
TRBJ2-1 TRBD2 TRBV20-1 CSGQRGVYNEQFF
TRBJ2-7 TRBD1 TRBV11-1 CASSLAGTGGNEQYF
TRBJ2-1 TRBD2 TRBV6-2/TRBV6-3 CASSGTSDPYNEQFF
TRBJ2-7 - TRBV20-1 CSASRGNSYEQYF
TRBJ2-1 TRBD2 TRBV6-1 CASSRTSGTYNEQFF
TRBJ2-7 TRBD1 TRBV12-3/TRBV12-4 CASSRTGGGESSF
TRBJ2-1 - TRBV7-9 CASDEGGSYNEQFF
- TRBD2 TRBV18 CASSPPTAELAGVRQYF
TRBJ2-7 - TRBV7-9 CASSQPTGYEQYF
TRBJ2-4 - TRBV7-8 CVSSLAWGPPYSQYF
TRBJ2-2 - TRBV15 CATSRGHRENTGELFF
TRBJ2-7 - TRBV16 CASSLSGRREQYF
TRBJ2-1 - TRBV7-2 CASSKMNEQFF
TRBJ2-1 TRBD2 TRBV5-1 CASSSLSGSDEQFF